Listed below are T cell receptor beta chains from one sample, sequenced in a study of T cells in Graves' hyperthyroidism and ophthalmopathy. TCRdb analysed the multiplex PCR reads with MiXCR anew, one entry per CDR3 protein. Found here are hundreds of thousands of distinct CDR3 sequences, 11% to 15% of them singletons; the top ten hold over 11%. The sequencing sample was made of blood. These receptors all come from a middle-aged woman with Graves' hyperthyroidism. CDR3s include the opening cysteine and the closing phenylalanine or tryptophan. D genes are given only for firm matches. Some rows have no size entry. The others give once, few or many, or a class for an expanded clone.

>NA|NA|TRBV7-9|TRBJ1-1
TGTGCCAGCAGCTTAATGAACATGAACACTGAAGCTTTCTTT
CASSLMNMNTEAFF
>NA|NA|TRBV20-1|TRBJ1-5
TGCAGTGCTAGACCCTCTTTGAATCAGCCCCAGCATTTT
CSARPSLNQPQHF
>NA|NA|TRBV5-6|TRBJ2-1
TGTGCCAGCAGTCCGCGTGAAGGGAGCTCCTACAATGAGCAGTTCTTC
CASSPREGSSYNEQFF
>many|TRBD1|TRBV27|TRBJ1-2
TGTGCCAGCAGTTTAGGGGTGGGGACAGCCTGGACCGATGGCTACACCTTC
CASSLGVGTAWTDGYTF
>NA|NA|TRBV5-1|TRBJ2-7
TGCGCCAGCAGCCCAGGACAGACGGTAAGCGAGCAGTACTTC
CASSPGQTVSEQYF
>many|NA|TRBV7-3|TRBJ2-3
TGTGCCAGCAGCTTAACCGACGATACGCAGTATTTT
CASSLTDDTQYF
>few|NA|TRBV27|TRBJ2-5
TGTGCCAGCAGTTTATACTACCAAGAGACCCAGTACTTC
CASSLYYQETQYF
>NA|NA|TRBV20-1|TRBJ1-2
TGCAGTACTAGAGATCGTACCGTCTCTCTTGGCTACACCTTC
CSTRDRTVSLGYTF
>many|TRBD1|TRBV12-3/TRBV12-4|TRBJ1-2
TGTGCCAGCAGTGGGACAGGGGGCATCTATGGCTACACCTTC
CASSGTGGIYGYTF
>few|TRBD1|TRBV5-1|TRBJ2-7
TGCGCCAGCAGCCCCTGGACAGGGGGGGAGGTCCACTACGAGCAGTACTTC
CASSPWTGGEVHYEQYF
>NA|NA|TRBV4-1|TRBJ1-2
TGCGCCAGCAGCCAAGACAGGGAGGCTTACTATGGCTACACCTTC
CASSQDREAYYGYTF
>NA|NA|TRBV27|TRBJ2-2
TGTGCCAGCAGTTTTATAATAGGCGCCGGGGAGCTGTTTTTT
CASSFIIGAGELFF
>NA|TRBD1|TRBV7-9|TRBJ2-1
TGTGCCAGCAGCCTGGTAGGGGGCAGAGGCATTGAGCAGTTCTTC
CASSLVGGRGIEQFF